This T cell receptor (beta chain) was recovered during a study of tumor-infiltrating lymphocytes in primary liver carcinoma. Study background: Productive TCRbeta reads per sample were roughly 3.5 to 7.5 million, not differing by tissue. General study points: Blood trailed tumors significantly in top-250-clone fraction (p = 0.039).

Blood RNA came from unsorted whole blood; germline DNA was also extracted. Patients had chronic HBV infection and were treatment-naive. The CDR3 length is 17 residues. The germline V gene encodes CDR1 SQVTM and CDR2 ANQGSEA. Losses at the gene ends were 6 bases for V and 0 bases for J; bases not matched to a gene: 17. Total RNA (roughly 530 ng) served as template for TCR beta cDNA synthesis primed by a constant-region primer. Researchers made the TCR beta libraries by running three nested multiplex PCR rounds with slightly modified ARM-PCR. Primers for the first two PCR rounds were TRBV1-TRBV30 forward primers and a C-beta reverse primer (about 11 cycles per round). MiXCR was run by TCRdb on the multiplex PCR reads, yielding one entry per CDR3 protein. Here the sample spans 300,000 to 400,000 distinct CDR3 sequences, 65% being singletons. This clonotype showed up many times. What it binds is not known.

This TCR was recovered from a man in his forties with primary liver carcinoma and hepatitis B virus infection. Material: peripheral blood. V is TRBV29-1 and J is TRBJ2-7, with TRBD1 identical over 7 bases. CDR3 sequence: CSVLLPYGTASSYEQYF. The CDR3 bases are TGCAGCGTCCTCCTACCGTATGGGACAGCCAGCTCCTACGAGCAGTACTTC.